One and the same sample provided the 25 T cell receptor beta chains below, sequenced in a study of T cell responses to AZD1222 COVID-19 vaccine. The table came from immunoSEQ multiplex PCR; TCRdb's copy has only in-frame clones and leaves some out. The sample has 150,000 to 200,000 clones, around 90% seen once. The source was peripheral blood, collected on day 0 of AZD1222 vaccination. Receptors originate from an adult in good health.

The chain links TRBV6-4 to TRBJ1-1; tentative D call: TRBD1 (5 bases). Germline-derived CDR1 and CDR2 are MRHNA and SNTAGT. V was pared by 3 bases and J by 4 bases, with 15 bases between. This CDR3 comprises 15 residues. The CDR3 loop reads CASSDTGTAVTEAFF. CDR3 in DNA: TGTGCCAGCAGTGATACGGGGACGGCCGTCACTGAAGCTTTCTTT.

V gene TRBV5-6 combines with J gene TRBJ2-7; TRBD1 or TRBD2 may be the D gene (5 bases each). There are 14 residues in the CDR3. The germline gives CDR1 SGHDT, CDR2 YYEEEE. The V gene lost 1 base and the J gene lost 4 bases, with 12 bases spanning the gap. CDR3 region: CASSLYGREYEQYF. As DNA, the CDR3 is TGTGCCAGCAGCTTGTACGGCAGGGAGTACGAGCAGTACTTC. The full variable domain, with the rest looked up from reference TRBV5-6 and TRBJ2-7, is DAGVTQSPTHLIKTRGQQVTLRCSPKSGHDTVSWYQQALGQGPQFIFQYYEEEERQRGNFPDRFSGHQFPNYSSELNVNALLLGDSALYLCASSLYGREYEQYFGPGTRLTVT.

V gene TRBV6-1 combines with J gene TRBJ2-7, with 10 positions matching TRBD2. After removal of 1 base from V and 4 bases from J, the junction contained 10 bases not matched to a gene. Germline V gives CDR1 MNHNS, CDR2 SASEGT. This CDR3 has 17 residues. Here the CDR3 reads CASSEGTNSGRRYEQYF. In DNA, the CDR3 is TGTGCCAGCAGTGAAGGGACTAATAGCGGGAGGCGGTACGAGCAGTACTTC.

The rearrangement links TRBV27 to TRBJ2-7, with 8 bases lining up with TRBD2. V shed 6 bases and J 6 bases; nucleotides not matched to a gene: 10. The CDR3 has 14 amino acids. Germline assignment: CDR1 MNHEY and CDR2 SMNVEV (reference sequence). The CDR3 loop reads CASSTPGGPGEQYF. CDR3 nucleotides: TGTGCCAGCAGCACCCCGGGAGGGCCGGGCGAGCAGTACTTC.

CDR3 nucleotides: TGTGCCAGCAGCGGACTAGCTCGCACAGATACGCAGTATTTT. This sequence encodes CASSGLARTDTQYF. The chain joins TRBV4-2 to TRBJ2-3, with 8 bases matching TRBD2. The CDR3 is made up of 14 amino acids. Losses at the gene ends were 5 bases for V and 1 base for J; bases not matched to a gene: 2. Germline V gene sequence: CDR1 LGHNA, CDR2 YNFKEQ.

The chain carries TRBV19 and TRBJ2-2; TRBD1 matches at 10 bases. V shed 10 bases, J shed 3 bases, and the junction held 5 bases outside the gene matches. Germline lookup yields CDR1 LNHDA and CDR2 SQIVND (reference sequence). The CDR3 covers 14 residues. The CDR3, as DNA: TGTGCCACCTGGGACAGGGGACACACCGGGGAGCTGTTTTTT. It yields the protein CATWDRGHTGELFF.

The chain's CDR3 is CAWSVPDFGEKLFF. CDR3 DNA sequence: TGTGCCTGGAGTGTACCAGACTTCGGGGAAAAACTGTTTTTT. The rearrangement uses TRBV30 and TRBJ1-4; D not resolved. This CDR3 has 14 amino acids. Germline V lookup: CDR1 GTSNPN, CDR2 SVGIG (reference sequence). Trimming removed 0 bases at V and 8 bases at J, with 13 bases between.

The J gene is TRBJ1-4, the V gene TRBV6-6; tentatively, D is TRBD1 (5 bases). V lost 7 bases and J 3 bases, leaving 18 bases between the germline ends. The germline gives CDR1 MNHNY, CDR2 SVGAGI (reference sequence). The CDR3 length is 16 residues. The CDR3 region has the DNA TGTGCCAGCACTAACTACCCGGGCAGGGCTAATGAAAAACTGTTTTTT. It encodes CASTNYPGRANEKLFF.

V and J are TRBV18 and TRBJ2-2; D is possibly TRBD2 (6 bases). The CDR3 runs 16 residues. The V gene's germline CDR1 is KGHSH and CDR2 LQKENI. V was pared by 6 bases and J by 3 bases, with 17 bases between. The CDR3 nucleotides read TGTGCCAGCTCCCCCGGTGGGGGGACTTACACCGGGGAGCTGTTTTTT. Its translation: CASSPGGGTYTGELFF. The full variable domain, completed using reference TRBV18 and TRBJ2-2, is NAGVMQNPRHLVRRRGQEARLRCSPMKGHSHVYWYRQLPEEGLKFMVYLQKENIIDESGMPKERFSAEFPKEGPSILRIQQVVRGDSAAYFCASSPGGGTYTGELFFGEGSRLTVL.

V is TRBV6-5 and J is TRBJ2-1; 12 bases align to TRBD2. Germline CDR1 is MNHEY and CDR2 is SVGAGI. With 2 bases clipped from V and 3 bases from J, the junction kept 2 bases outside the gene matches. This CDR3 comprises 16 residues. CDR3 residues: CASSYELAGGYNEQFF. Written as DNA, the CDR3 is TGTGCCAGCAGTTACGAACTAGCGGGAGGCTACAATGAGCAGTTCTTC.

This sequence joins TRBV2 and TRBJ1-3; D remains unclear. Trimming pared 7 bases from V and 2 bases from J, leaving 9 bases between. The germline CDR1 and CDR2 sequences are SNHLY and FYNNEI. The CDR3 has 13 residues. The CDR3 DNA sequence: TGTGCCAGCACCTCCTCCCCTGGAAACACCATATATTTT. Encoded protein: CASTSSPGNTIYF.

This clone has only a few counts. CDR3 in amino acids: CASSPFGGQPQHF. The DNA for the CDR3 is TGTGCCAGCAGCCCGTTTGGAGGACAGCCCCAGCATTTT. The chain uses TRBV27 and TRBJ1-5; no clear D gene. V was shortened by 6 bases and J by 7 bases, with 13 bases between the two germline ends. Germline V gives CDR1 MNHEY, CDR2 SMNVEV (reference sequence). The CDR3 length is 13 residues.

The chain employs TRBV12-5 and TRBJ2-5; 10 bases map to TRBD1. The CDR3 runs 13 residues. V was pared by 5 bases and J by 5 bases, with 2 bases of the junction left unmatched. In germline, CDR1 is LGHNT, CDR2 FRNRAP. Here the CDR3 reads CASGTGQGETQYF. CDR3 bases: TGTGCTAGTGGTACGGGACAGGGGGAGACCCAGTACTTC.

V and J are TRBV30 and TRBJ2-7; 7 nucleotides agree with TRBD2. With 3 bases clipped from V and 9 bases from J, the junction kept 8 bases outside the gene matches. Germline V gene sequence: CDR1 GTSNPN, CDR2 SVGIG (reference sequence). This CDR3 spans 12 amino acids. In DNA, the CDR3 is TGTGCCTGGAGCAGCGGGGCCCCCCCGCAGTACTTC. Amino acids: CAWSSGAPPQYF.

The chain employs TRBV19 and TRBJ1-5, with D maybe TRBD1 (6 bases). CDR1 LNHDA and CDR2 SQIVND come from the germline V gene (reference sequence). Trimming took off 2 bases at V and 2 bases at J, with 16 bases between the two ends. This CDR3 is built from 17 residues. The CDR3 spells CASSILMGAGGNQPQHF. In DNA form, the CDR3 reads TGTGCCAGTAGTATATTAATGGGGGCAGGGGGCAATCAGCCCCAGCATTTT.

This clone was seen a single time. The chain joins TRBV6-7 to TRBJ1-3; the D gene is possibly TRBD1 (6 bases). TRBV6-7 is labeled an ORF, and its function is uncertain. The CDR3 has 15 residues. With 7 bases removed from V and 7 bases from J, the gap between germline ends came to 20 bases. The CDR3 bases are TGTGCCAGCACTTATTCAGGGGCTTTTCGGAACACCATATATTTT. Protein: CASTYSGAFRNTIYF.

J is TRBJ1-6 and V is TRBV6-5; D perhaps matches TRBD1 (5 bases). The germline V gene encodes CDR1 MNHEY and CDR2 SVGAGI. This CDR3 is 12 amino acids long. The V end lost 6 bases, the J end lost 7 bases, and 7 bases lay between the germline ends. The CDR3 nucleotides are TGTGCCAGCAGGGACACAAATTCACCCCTCCACTTT. It specifies CASRDTNSPLHF.

The chain has TRBV6-1 and TRBJ2-7; TRBD2 matches 11 bases. Looked up from germline, CDR1 is MNHNS and CDR2 is SASEGT. V trimming: 4 bases; J trimming: 2 bases; junction bases outside the gene matches: 7. CDR3 length: 16 amino acids. CDR3 protein: CASSGSPGLAAYEQYF. CDR3 in DNA: TGTGCCAGCAGTGGCTCGCCGGGACTAGCGGCCTACGAGCAGTACTTC.

This sequence joins TRBV29-1 and TRBJ1-3; no clear D. Germline lookup yields CDR1 SQVTM and CDR2 ANQGSEA. Trimming left V 0 bases short and J 0 bases short, with 15 bases between. This CDR3 is built from 17 residues. CDR3 region: CSVEEKRSQFSGNTIYF. In DNA, the CDR3 is TGCAGCGTTGAAGAGAAGCGTTCTCAATTCTCTGGAAACACCATATATTTT.

This sequence joins TRBV19 and TRBJ1-2; D not certain. Trimming took 1 base from V and 5 from J, leaving 11 bases between them. There are 14 residues in the CDR3. CDR1 and CDR2 (germline): LNHDA, SQIVND (reference sequence). CDR3 nucleotides: TGTGCCAGTAGTATAGTCCTTGCGGATTATGGCTACACCTTC. This encodes CASSIVLADYGYTF.

The rearrangement uses TRBV19 and TRBJ2-7; D is perhaps TRBD1 or TRBD2 (5 bases each). CDR1 LNHDA and CDR2 SQIVND come from the germline V gene (reference sequence). Trimming took 4 bases from V and 7 from J, leaving 17 bases between them. This CDR3 region has 14 residues. The CDR3 region is CASSTRLWGNEQYF. The CDR3 DNA reads as TGTGCCAGTAGTACCCGCCTGTGGGGGAATGAGCAGTACTTC.

A single count supports this clone. The rearrangement joins TRBV7-9 to TRBJ1-5, with a possible D match to TRBD1 (6 bases). The CDR3 sequence is 17 residues long. Germline V gives CDR1 SEHNR, CDR2 FQNEAQ (reference sequence). V was trimmed by 8 bases and J by 3 bases, leaving 23 bases between them. CDR3 region: CASGTRDISFLNQPQHF. The CDR3 region has the DNA TGTGCCAGCGGTACCCGGGACATCTCATTCCTCAATCAGCCCCAGCATTTT.

The chain employs TRBV4-1 and TRBJ1-1, with TRBD1 as a possible D gene (6 bases). Trimming left V 1 base short and J 4 bases short, with 13 bases between. CDR1 MGHRA and CDR2 YSYEKL come from the germline V gene. This CDR3 is 15 amino acids long. The CDR3: CASSQVVGGGTEAFF. In nucleotides, the CDR3 is TGCGCCAGCAGCCAAGTGGTAGGAGGGGGCACTGAAGCTTTCTTT.

The V and J genes are TRBV6-5 and TRBJ2-7, with TRBD1 matching 12 bases. This CDR3 has 14 amino acids. The V segment lost 6 bases and the J segment 5 bases; nucleotides outside the gene matches: 5. Looked up from germline, CDR1 is MNHEY and CDR2 is SVGAGI. This CDR3 reads CASSRDRGQNEQYF. The DNA for the CDR3 is TGTGCCAGCAGCAGGGACAGGGGGCAAAACGAGCAGTACTTC.

The sample holds a few counts of this clone. The rearrangement uses TRBV27 and TRBJ2-1, with D perhaps TRBD1 or TRBD2 (5 bases each). Trimming removed 3 bases at V and 8 bases at J, with 14 bases between. This CDR3 has 14 amino acids. The germline V gene has CDR1 MNHEY and CDR2 SMNVEV (reference sequence). The CDR3 reads CASSFSPGAYEQFF. The CDR3 region has the DNA TGTGCCAGCAGTTTTTCCCCCGGGGCCTATGAGCAGTTCTTC.